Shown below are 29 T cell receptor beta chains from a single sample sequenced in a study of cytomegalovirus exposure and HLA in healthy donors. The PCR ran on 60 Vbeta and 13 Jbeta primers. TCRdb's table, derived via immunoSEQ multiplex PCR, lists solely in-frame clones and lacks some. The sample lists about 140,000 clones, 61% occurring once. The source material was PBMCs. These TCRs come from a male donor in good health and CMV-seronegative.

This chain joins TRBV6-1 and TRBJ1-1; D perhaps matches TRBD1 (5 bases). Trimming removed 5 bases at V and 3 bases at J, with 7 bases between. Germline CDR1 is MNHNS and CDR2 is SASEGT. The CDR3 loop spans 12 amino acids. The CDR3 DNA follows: TGTGCCAGCAGTAACAGGTACACTGAAGCTTTCTTT. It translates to CASSNRYTEAFF.

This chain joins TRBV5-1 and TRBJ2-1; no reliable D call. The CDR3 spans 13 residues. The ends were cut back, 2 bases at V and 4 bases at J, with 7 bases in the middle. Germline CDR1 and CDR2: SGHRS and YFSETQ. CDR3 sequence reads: CASSLTGYNEQFF. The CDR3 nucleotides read TGCGCCAGCAGCTTAACCGGGTACAATGAGCAGTTCTTC.

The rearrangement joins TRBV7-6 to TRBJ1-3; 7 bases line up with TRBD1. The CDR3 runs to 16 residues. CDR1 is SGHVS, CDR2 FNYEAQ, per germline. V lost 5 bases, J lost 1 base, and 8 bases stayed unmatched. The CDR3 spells CASSPRQGSSGNTIYF. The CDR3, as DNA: TGTGCCAGCAGCCCCAGACAGGGAAGTTCTGGAAACACCATATATTTT.

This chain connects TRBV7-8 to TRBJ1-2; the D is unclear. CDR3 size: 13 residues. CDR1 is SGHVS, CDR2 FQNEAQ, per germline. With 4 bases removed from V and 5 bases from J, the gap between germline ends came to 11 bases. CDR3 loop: CASSSTNIYGYTF. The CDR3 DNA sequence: TGTGCCAGCAGCTCAACTAATATTTATGGCTACACCTTC.

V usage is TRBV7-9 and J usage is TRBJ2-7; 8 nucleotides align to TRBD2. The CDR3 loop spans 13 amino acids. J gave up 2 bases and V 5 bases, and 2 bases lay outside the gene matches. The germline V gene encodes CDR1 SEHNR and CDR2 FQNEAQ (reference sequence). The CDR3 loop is CASSTGGAYEQYF. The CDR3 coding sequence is TGTGCCAGCAGCACCGGGGGGGCCTACGAGCAGTACTTC.

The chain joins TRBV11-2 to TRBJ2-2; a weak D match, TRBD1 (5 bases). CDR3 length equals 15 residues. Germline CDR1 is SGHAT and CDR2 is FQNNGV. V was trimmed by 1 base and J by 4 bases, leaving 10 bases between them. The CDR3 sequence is CASSLGTGRTGELFF. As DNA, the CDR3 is TGTGCCAGCAGCTTAGGCACAGGACGCACCGGGGAGCTGTTTTTT. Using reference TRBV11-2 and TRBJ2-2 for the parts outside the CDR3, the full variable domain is EAGVAQSPRYKIIEKRQSVAFWCNPISGHATLYWYQQILGQGPKLLIQFQNNGVVDDSQLPKDRFSAERLKGVDSTLKIQPAKLEDSAVYLCASSLGTGRTGELFFGEGSRLTVL.

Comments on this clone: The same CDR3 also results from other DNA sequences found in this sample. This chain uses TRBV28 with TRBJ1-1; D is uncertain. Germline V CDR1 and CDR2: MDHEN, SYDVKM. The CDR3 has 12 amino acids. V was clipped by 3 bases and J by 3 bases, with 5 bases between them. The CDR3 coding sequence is TGTGCCAGCAGTTTGAGCCACACTGAAGCTTTCTTT. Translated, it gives CASSLSHTEAFF.

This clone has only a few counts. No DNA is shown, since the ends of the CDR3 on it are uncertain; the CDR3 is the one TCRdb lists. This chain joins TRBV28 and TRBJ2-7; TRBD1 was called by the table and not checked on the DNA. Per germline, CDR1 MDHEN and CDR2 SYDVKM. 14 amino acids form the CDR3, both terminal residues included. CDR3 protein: CASSTSGHIYEQYF.

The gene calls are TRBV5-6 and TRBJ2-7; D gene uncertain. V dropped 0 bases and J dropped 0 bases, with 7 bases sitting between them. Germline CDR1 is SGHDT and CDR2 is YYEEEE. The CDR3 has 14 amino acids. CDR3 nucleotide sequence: TGTGCCAGCAGCTTGGGCCGGAGCTCCTACGAGCAGTACTTC. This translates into CASSLGRSSYEQYF.

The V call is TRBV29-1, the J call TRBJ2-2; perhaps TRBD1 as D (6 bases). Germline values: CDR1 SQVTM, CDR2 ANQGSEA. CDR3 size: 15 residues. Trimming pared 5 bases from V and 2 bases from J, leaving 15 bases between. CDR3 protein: CSVRDTNTNTGELFF. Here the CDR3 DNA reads TGCAGCGTTCGGGACACAAATACAAACACCGGGGAGCTGTTTTTT.

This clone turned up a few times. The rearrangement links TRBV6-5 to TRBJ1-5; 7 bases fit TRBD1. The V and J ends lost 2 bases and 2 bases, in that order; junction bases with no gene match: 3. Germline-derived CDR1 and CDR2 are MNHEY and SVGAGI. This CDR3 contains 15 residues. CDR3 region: CASSYNRGGNQPQHF. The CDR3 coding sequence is TGTGCCAGCAGTTACAACAGGGGAGGCAATCAGCCCCAGCATTTT.

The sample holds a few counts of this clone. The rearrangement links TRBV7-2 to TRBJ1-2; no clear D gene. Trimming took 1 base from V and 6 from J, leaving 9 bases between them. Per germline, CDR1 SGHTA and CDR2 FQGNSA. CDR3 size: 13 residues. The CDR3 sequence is CASSLDPGDGYTF. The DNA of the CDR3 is TGTGCCAGCAGCTTAGATCCCGGGGATGGCTACACCTTC.

The CDR3 spells CATSRMGAGDQPQHF. The CDR3 DNA reads TGTGCCACCAGCAGGATGGGTGCTGGAGACCAGCCCCAGCATTTT. This chain links TRBV15 with TRBJ1-5, with D unresolved. The CDR3 extends over 15 amino acids. V lost 3 bases and J lost 7, with 16 bases in between. Germline V gene lookup returns CDR1 LNHNV and CDR2 YYDKDF (reference sequence).

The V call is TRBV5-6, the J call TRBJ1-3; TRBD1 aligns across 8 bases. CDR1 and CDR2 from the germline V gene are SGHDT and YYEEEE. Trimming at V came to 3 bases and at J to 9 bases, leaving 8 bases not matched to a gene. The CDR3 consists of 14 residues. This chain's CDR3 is CASSSTDRGGTIYF. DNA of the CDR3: TGTGCCAGCAGCTCAACAGACAGGGGAGGCACCATATATTTT.

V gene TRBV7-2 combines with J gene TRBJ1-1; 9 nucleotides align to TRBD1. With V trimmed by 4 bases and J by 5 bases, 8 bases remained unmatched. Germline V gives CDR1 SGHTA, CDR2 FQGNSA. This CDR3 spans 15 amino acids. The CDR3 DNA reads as TGTGCCAGCAGCTCAGACAGGGGGGGGAGGACTGAAGCTTTCTTT. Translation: CASSSDRGGRTEAFF.

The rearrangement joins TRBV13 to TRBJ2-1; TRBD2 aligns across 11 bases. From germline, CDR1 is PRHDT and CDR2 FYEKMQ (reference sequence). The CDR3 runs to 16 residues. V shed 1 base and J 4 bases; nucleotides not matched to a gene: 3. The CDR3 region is CASSLATSGVYNEQFF. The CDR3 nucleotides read TGTGCCAGCAGCTTAGCGACTAGCGGGGTATACAATGAGCAGTTCTTC. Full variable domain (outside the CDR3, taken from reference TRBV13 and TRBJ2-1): AAGVIQSPRHLIKEKRETATLKCYPIPRHDTVYWYQQGPGQDPQFLISFYEKMQSDKGSIPDRFSAQQFSDYHSELNMSSLELGDSALYFCASSLATSGVYNEQFFGPGTRLTVL.

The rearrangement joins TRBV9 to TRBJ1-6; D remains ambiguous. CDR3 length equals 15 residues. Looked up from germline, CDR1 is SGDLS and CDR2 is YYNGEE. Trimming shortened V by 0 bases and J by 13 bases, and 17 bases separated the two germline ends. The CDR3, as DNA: TGTGCCAGCAGCGTAGGGAGGGAACGGGTATGGCCCCTCCACTTT. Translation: CASSVGRERVWPLHF.

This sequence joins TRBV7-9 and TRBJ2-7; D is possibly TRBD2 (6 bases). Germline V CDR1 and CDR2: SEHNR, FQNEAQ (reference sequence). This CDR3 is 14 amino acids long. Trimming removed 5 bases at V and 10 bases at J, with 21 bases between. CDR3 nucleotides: TGTGCCAGCAGCCTCGGGGTAGAGGGCGGGGCTCAGTACTTC. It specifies CASSLGVEGGAQYF.

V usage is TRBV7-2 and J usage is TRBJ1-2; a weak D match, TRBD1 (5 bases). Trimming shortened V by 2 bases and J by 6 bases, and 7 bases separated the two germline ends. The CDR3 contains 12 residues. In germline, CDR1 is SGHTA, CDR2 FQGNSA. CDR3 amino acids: CASSLTGDGYTF. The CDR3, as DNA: TGTGCCAGCAGCTTAACGGGGGATGGCTACACCTTC.

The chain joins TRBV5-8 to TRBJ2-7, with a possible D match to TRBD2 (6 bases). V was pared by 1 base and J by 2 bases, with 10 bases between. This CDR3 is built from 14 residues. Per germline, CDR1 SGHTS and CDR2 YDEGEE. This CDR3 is CASSLFPGAYEQYF. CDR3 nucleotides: TGTGCCAGCAGCTTGTTCCCGGGGGCCTACGAGCAGTACTTC. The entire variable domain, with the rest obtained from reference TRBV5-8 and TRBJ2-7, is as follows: EAGVTQSPTHLIKTRGQQATLRCSPISGHTSVYWYQQALGLGLQFLLWYDEGEERNRGNFPPRFSGRQFPNYSSELNVNALELEDSALYLCASSLFPGAYEQYFGPGTRLTVT.

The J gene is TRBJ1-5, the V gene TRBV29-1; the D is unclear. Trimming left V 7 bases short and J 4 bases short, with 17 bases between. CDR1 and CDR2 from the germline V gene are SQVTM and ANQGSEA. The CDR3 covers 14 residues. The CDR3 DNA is TGCAGCGACCGTCATAGAGAGGAAAATCAGCCCCAGCATTTT. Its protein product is CSDRHREENQPQHF.

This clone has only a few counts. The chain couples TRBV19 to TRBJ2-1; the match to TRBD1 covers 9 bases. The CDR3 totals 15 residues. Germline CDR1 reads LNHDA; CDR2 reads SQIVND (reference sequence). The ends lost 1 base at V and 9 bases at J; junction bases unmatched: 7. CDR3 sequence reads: CASSIVRGTGIEQFF. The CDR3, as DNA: TGTGCCAGTAGTATAGTCCGGGGGACAGGGATTGAGCAGTTCTTC.

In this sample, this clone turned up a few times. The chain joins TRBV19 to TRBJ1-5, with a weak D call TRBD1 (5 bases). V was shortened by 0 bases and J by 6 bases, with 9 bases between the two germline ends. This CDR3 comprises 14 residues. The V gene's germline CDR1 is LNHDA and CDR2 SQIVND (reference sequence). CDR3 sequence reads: CASSIDRGSQPQHF. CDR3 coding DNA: TGTGCCAGTAGTATAGATAGGGGAAGTCAGCCCCAGCATTTT.

CDR3 in DNA: TGTGCCAGCAGCTTTGGGGACTGGAGCAACACCATATATTTT. It specifies CASSFGDWSNTIYF. The chain combines TRBV5-5 with TRBJ1-3, with a possible D match to TRBD1 (5 bases). Looked up from germline, CDR1 is SGHKS and CDR2 is YYEKEE (reference sequence). Trimming cost V 2 bases and J 7 bases, with 13 bases left between them. The CDR3 extends over 14 amino acids.

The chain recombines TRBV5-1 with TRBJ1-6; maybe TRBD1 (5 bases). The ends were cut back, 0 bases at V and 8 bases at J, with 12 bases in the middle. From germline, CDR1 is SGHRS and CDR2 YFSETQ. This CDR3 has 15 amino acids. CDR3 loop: CASSLDVGADSPLHF. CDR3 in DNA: TGCGCCAGCAGCTTGGATGTTGGGGCCGATTCACCCCTCCACTTT.

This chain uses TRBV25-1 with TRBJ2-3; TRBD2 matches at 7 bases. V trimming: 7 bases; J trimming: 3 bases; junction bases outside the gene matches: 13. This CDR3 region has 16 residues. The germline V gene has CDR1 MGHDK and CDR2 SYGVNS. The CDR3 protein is CASKSGGGFGTDTQYF. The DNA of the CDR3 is TGTGCCAGCAAAAGCGGCGGGGGTTTCGGGACAGATACGCAGTATTTT.

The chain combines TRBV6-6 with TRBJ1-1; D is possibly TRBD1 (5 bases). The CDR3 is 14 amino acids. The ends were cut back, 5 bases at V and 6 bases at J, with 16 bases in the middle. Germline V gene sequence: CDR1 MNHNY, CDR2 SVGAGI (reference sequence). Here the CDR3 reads CASSLRDLRAEAFF. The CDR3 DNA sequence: TGTGCCAGCAGTCTCCGGGACTTAAGGGCTGAAGCTTTCTTT.

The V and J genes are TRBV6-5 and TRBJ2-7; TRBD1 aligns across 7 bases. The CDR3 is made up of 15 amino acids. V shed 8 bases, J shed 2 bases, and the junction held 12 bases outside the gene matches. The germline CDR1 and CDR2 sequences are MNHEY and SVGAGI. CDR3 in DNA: TGTGCCAGCCGCCCAGACAGGGACCTAACCTACGAGCAGTACTTC. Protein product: CASRPDRDLTYEQYF.

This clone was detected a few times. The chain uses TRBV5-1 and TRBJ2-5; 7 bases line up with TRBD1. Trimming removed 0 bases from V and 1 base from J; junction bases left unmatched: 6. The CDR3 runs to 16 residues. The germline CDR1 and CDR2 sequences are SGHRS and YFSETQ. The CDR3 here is CASSLVGTDIQETQYF. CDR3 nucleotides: TGCGCCAGCAGCTTGGTTGGGACAGACATCCAAGAGACCCAGTACTTC.